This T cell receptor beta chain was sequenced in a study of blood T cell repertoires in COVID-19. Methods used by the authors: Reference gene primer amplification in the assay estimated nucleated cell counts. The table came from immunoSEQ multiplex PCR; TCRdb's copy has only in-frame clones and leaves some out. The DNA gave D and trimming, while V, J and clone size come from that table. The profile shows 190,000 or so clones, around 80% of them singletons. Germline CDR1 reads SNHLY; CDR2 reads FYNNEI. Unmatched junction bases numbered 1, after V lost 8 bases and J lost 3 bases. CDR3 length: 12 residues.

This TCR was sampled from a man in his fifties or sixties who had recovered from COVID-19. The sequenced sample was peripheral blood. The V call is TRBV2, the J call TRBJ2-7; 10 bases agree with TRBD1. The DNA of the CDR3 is TGTGCCAGCGGACAGGGGGGCTACGAGCAGTACTTC. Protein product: CASGQGGYEQYF.